Each of the 22 T cell receptor beta chains below was sequenced from the same sample in a study of blood T cell repertoires in COVID-19 (dated by TCRdb to the early 2020s). The library was produced with the immunoSEQ multiplex PCR assay. TCRdb re-hosts the immuneACCESS table, in-frame sequences only. Its copies lack some clones; in the studies checked, an unresolved V gene accounts for under half of them, and the cause for the rest is not known. The sample data list around 200,000 clones, and roughly 85% of these were observed just once. The leading ten clones occupy around 3.8% of the sample. Sequenced: PBMCs or T cells enriched from blood (not recorded which). These receptors all stem from a woman aged 35 to 49 with acute COVID-19.

V usage is TRBV29-1 and J usage is TRBJ2-1; 11 bases agree with TRBD1. The CDR3 sequence is 15 residues long. The V segment lost 7 bases and the J segment 4 bases; nucleotides outside the gene matches: 9. The germline CDR1 and CDR2 sequences are SQVTM and ANQGSEA. The CDR3 reads CSGTGGPGAYNEQFF. The CDR3 DNA reads as TGCAGCGGGACAGGGGGCCCGGGGGCTTACAATGAGCAGTTCTTC.

The V call is TRBV5-1, the J call TRBJ2-1; 7 positions agree with TRBD1. This CDR3 region has 11 residues. Germline CDR1 is SGHRS and CDR2 is YFSETQ. J lost 6 bases, V lost 9 bases, and 3 bases had no gene match. The CDR3 sequence is CAIRTGNEQFF. CDR3 nucleotide sequence: TGCGCCATCAGGACAGGCAATGAGCAGTTCTTC.

The genes are TRBV24-1 and TRBJ2-5, with 11 bases lining up with TRBD2. The CDR3 is 17 residues long. The junction had 9 bases not matched to a gene; V was cut back by 3 bases and J by 4 bases. The germline gives CDR1 KGHDR, CDR2 SFDVKD. CDR3 amino acids: CATSDRLGLAGGETQYF. CDR3 sequence (DNA): TGTGCCACCAGTGATCGCTTGGGGCTAGCGGGGGGAGAGACCCAGTACTTC.

The rearrangement joins TRBV18 to TRBJ2-1, with D maybe TRBD2 (6 bases). The V gene's germline CDR1 is KGHSH and CDR2 LQKENI. V lost 2 bases and J 10 bases, leaving 18 bases between the germline ends. The CDR3 runs to 15 residues. CDR3 nucleotide sequence: TGTGCCAGCTCACCATGGGGGGAAGCCCGCTTGGAGCAGTTCTTC. Translation gives CASSPWGEARLEQFF.

This chain joins TRBV11-3 and TRBJ2-3; perhaps TRBD2 as D (5 bases). Germline V gives CDR1 SGHNT, CDR2 YENEEA. V was clipped by 4 bases and J by 3 bases, with 8 bases between them. The CDR3 length is 13 residues. The CDR3 coding sequence is TGTGCCAGCAGCTCGGACTCGACAGATACGCAGTATTTT. The encoded protein is CASSSDSTDTQYF.

This CDR3 reads CASSPPGNTEAFF. CDR3 nucleotides: TGTGCCAGCTCACCCCCGGGGAACACTGAAGCTTTCTTT. V and J are TRBV18 and TRBJ1-1; D gene ambiguous. From germline, CDR1 is KGHSH and CDR2 LQKENI. Trimming took off 3 bases at V and 1 base at J, with 6 bases between the two ends. This CDR3 spans 13 amino acids.

The V gene is TRBV7-6, the J gene TRBJ1-3; D gene uncertain. The CDR3 runs to 13 residues. The V gene lost 5 bases and the J gene lost 0 bases, with 5 bases spanning the gap. CDR1 and CDR2 from the germline V gene are SGHVS and FNYEAQ. CDR3 coding DNA: TGTGCCAGCAGCATAAACTCTGGAAACACCATATATTTT. This gives the protein CASSINSGNTIYF.

The chain carries TRBV7-9 and TRBJ1-6, with a weak D call TRBD1 (5 bases). The germline CDR1 and CDR2 sequences are SEHNR and FQNEAQ (reference sequence). The V end lost 4 bases, the J end lost 7 bases, and 14 bases lay between the germline ends. The CDR3 has 15 amino acids. The CDR3 DNA reads as TGTGCCAGCAGCTCGGGAGACAGTAAAAATTCACCCCTCCACTTT. Translating gives CASSSGDSKNSPLHF.

This chain links TRBV18 with TRBJ2-1, with a tentative D call TRBD1 (5 bases). Germline assignment: CDR1 KGHSH and CDR2 LQKENI. V lost 5 bases and J 5 bases, leaving 10 bases between the germline ends. CDR3 length equals 13 residues. CDR3 DNA sequence: TGTGCCAGCTCAGGAAGCAGGGACAATGAGCAGTTCTTC. The encoded protein is CASSGSRDNEQFF.

The genes are TRBV13 and TRBJ2-2; 8 nucleotides agree with TRBD1. Trimming took 3 bases from V and 4 from J; bases not matched to a gene: 10. This CDR3 spans 17 amino acids. CDR1 is PRHDT and CDR2 is FYEKMQ in the germline V gene (reference sequence). For the CDR3, the DNA is TGTGCCAGCAGCTTCCGCCGCGGGACAGGCTTCACCGGGGAGCTGTTTTTT. It encodes CASSFRRGTGFTGELFF.

The genes are TRBV10-3 and TRBJ1-6; D not certain. Trimming removed 4 bases from V and 0 bases from J, with 10 bases in between. Germline V lookup: CDR1 ENHRY, CDR2 SYGVKD. The CDR3 loop spans 16 amino acids. The CDR3 coding sequence is TGTGCCATCAGTGGGGGTGGGAGCTCCTATAATTCACCCCTCCACTTT. It encodes CAISGGGSSYNSPLHF.

V and J are TRBV6-5 and TRBJ2-7; D possibly corresponds to TRBD1 (6 bases). Germline CDR1 reads MNHEY; CDR2 reads SVGAGI. This CDR3 spans 13 amino acids. V lost 7 bases and J 1 base, leaving 11 bases between the germline ends. CDR3 region: CASKTGSSYEQYF. In DNA, the CDR3 is TGTGCCAGCAAGACAGGATCTTCCTACGAGCAGTACTTC.

In DNA, the CDR3 is TGTGCCACCAGTGGACGACAGGGGGCTAGCAATTCACCCCTCCACTTT. Its translation is CATSGRQGASNSPLHF. V usage is TRBV24-1 and J usage is TRBJ1-6, with 10 bases identical to TRBD1. The germline CDR1 and CDR2 sequences are KGHDR and SFDVKD. J was trimmed by 7 bases and V by 5 bases; bases with no gene match: 7. The CDR3 is 16 residues long.

This clone was found once. The chain is built from TRBV7-8 and TRBJ2-1, with 9 bases matching TRBD2. The ends lost 7 bases at V and 1 base at J; junction bases unmatched: 8. This CDR3 is built from 16 residues. CDR1 is SGHVS and CDR2 is FQNEAQ in the germline V gene. CDR3 DNA: TGTGCCAGCACCGTTCCGGGACTAGCTTCCTACAATGAGCAGTTCTTC. Translation: CASTVPGLASYNEQFF.

The chain couples TRBV2 to TRBJ1-3; D perhaps matches TRBD1 (6 bases). The CDR3 has 14 amino acids. Germline assignment: CDR1 SNHLY and CDR2 FYNNEI. Trimming removed 10 bases from V and 0 bases from J, with 13 bases in between. Written as DNA, the CDR3 is TGTGCCACCGGTACAGGGCACTCTGGAAACACCATATATTTT. Protein: CATGTGHSGNTIYF.

The genes are TRBV4-3 and TRBJ2-7, with D maybe TRBD1 (5 bases). The CDR3 spans 14 residues. Trimming removed 0 bases from V and 0 bases from J, with 6 bases in between. Looked up from germline, CDR1 is LGHNA and CDR2 is YSLEER. CDR3 in amino acids: CASSQDQGSYEQYF. Here the CDR3 DNA reads TGCGCCAGCAGCCAAGATCAGGGCTCCTACGAGCAGTACTTC.

V is TRBV7-8 and J is TRBJ1-2, with D possibly TRBD1 on 6 matching bases. V was clipped by 5 bases and J by 6 bases, with 22 bases between them. Germline V gene sequence: CDR1 SGHVS, CDR2 FQNEAQ. This CDR3 region has 16 residues. CDR3: CASSPESVGGQDGYTF. The DNA of the CDR3 is TGTGCCAGCAGCCCAGAAAGTGTGGGGGGGCAGGATGGCTACACCTTC.

J is TRBJ1-6 and V is TRBV3-1 (or the pseudogene TRBV3-2); D is ambiguous. V was pared by 5 bases and J by 10 bases, with 18 bases between. CDR1 is LGHDT and CDR2 is YNNKEL in the germline V gene (reference sequence). The CDR3 runs 15 residues. The CDR3 region is CASSAIASLGSPLHF. The CDR3 coding sequence is TGTGCCAGCAGCGCAATTGCCAGTCTAGGCTCACCCCTCCACTTT.

The V gene is TRBV6-1, the J gene TRBJ1-2; D call uncertain. Germline V CDR1 and CDR2: MNHNS, SASEGT. Trimming took 3 bases from V and 3 from J, leaving 14 bases between them. CDR3 length: 15 residues. The CDR3 loop reads CASSEDRPGDYGYTF. As DNA, the CDR3 is TGTGCCAGCAGTGAGGACCGACCCGGGGACTATGGCTACACCTTC.

The V gene is TRBV12-3 or TRBV12-4, the J gene TRBJ1-1; D is uncertain. There are 11 residues in the CDR3. Trimming took off 3 bases at V and 8 bases at J, with 7 bases between the two ends. CDR3 protein: CASSFTEEAFF. The CDR3 DNA is TGTGCCAGCAGTTTTACAGAAGAAGCTTTCTTT.

The V call is TRBV4-1, the J call TRBJ2-2; 7 bases are a match to TRBD1. The CDR3 has 17 residues. Trimming cost V 5 bases and J 0 bases; bases outside gene matches: 9. CDR1 and CDR2 (germline): MGHRA, YSYEKL. The CDR3 nucleotides read TGCGCCAGCAGCTGGGCTCGACAGGGACCGAACACCGGGGAGCTGTTTTTT. Encoded protein: CASSWARQGPNTGELFF.

The genes are TRBV9 and TRBJ1-1; TRBD1 matches 9 bases. The CDR3 consists of 14 residues. J lost 6 bases, V lost 3 bases, and 6 bases had no gene match. Germline V gene lookup returns CDR1 SGDLS and CDR2 YYNGEE. The CDR3 DNA is TGTGCCAGCAGCGGACGGACAGGGGTGTCTGAAGCTTTCTTT. This translates into CASSGRTGVSEAFF.